The 9 T cell receptor beta chains below come from one sample, sequenced in a study of blood T cell repertoires in COVID-19. The repertoire was sequenced with immunoSEQ multiplex PCR; TCRdb's copy has only in-frame clones and lacks some. The top ten hold 0.65% to 1% of the sample, which has 400,000 to 450,000 clones, approximately 90% seen once. The sample consisted of peripheral blood. The receptors were gathered from a young man with COVID-19, enrolled during active disease.

This clone was observed once. This chain connects TRBV20-1 to TRBJ2-7; 8 bases map to TRBD2. CDR1 DFQATT and CDR2 SNEGSKA come from the germline V gene (reference sequence). There are 16 residues in the CDR3. V lost 3 bases and J lost 5; bases outside the gene matches: 15. As DNA, the CDR3 is TGCAGTGCTAGTGACGGGAGGGGGGTTGGTTTGCACGAGCAGTACTTC. It codes for CSASDGRGVGLHEQYF.

Only one count was recorded for this clone. For the CDR3, the DNA is TGTGCCAGCAGTAATCCGGGACTAGCGGGGTACAATGAGCAGTTCTTC. Amino acid sequence: CASSNPGLAGYNEQFF. This chain joins TRBV9 and TRBJ2-1, with 13 nucleotides matching TRBD2. V was clipped by 5 bases and J by 4 bases; unmatched bases: 6. The length of the CDR3 is 16 residues. Germline V gene sequence: CDR1 SGDLS, CDR2 YYNGEE.

V gene TRBV27 combines with J gene TRBJ2-7; TRBD1 aligns across 9 bases. Trimming cost V 6 bases and J 3 bases; bases outside gene matches: 3. The V gene's germline CDR1 is MNHEY and CDR2 SMNVEV (reference sequence). This CDR3 is 13 amino acids long. CDR3 residues: CASRGQGHYEQYF. DNA for the CDR3: TGTGCCAGCAGGGGACAGGGACACTACGAGCAGTACTTC.

V and J are TRBV11-2 and TRBJ2-2, with unresolved D. The V gene's germline CDR1 is SGHAT and CDR2 FQNNGV. There are 13 residues in the CDR3. V was cut by 1 base and J by 8 bases, with 8 bases left in between. DNA of the CDR3: TGTGCCAGCAGCTTAGTTCGAGGTGGGGAGCTGTTTTTT. Encoded protein: CASSLVRGGELFF. The whole variable domain, filled in from reference TRBV11-2 and TRBJ2-2, reads EAGVAQSPRYKIIEKRQSVAFWCNPISGHATLYWYQQILGQGPKLLIQFQNNGVVDDSQLPKDRFSAERLKGVDSTLKIQPAKLEDSAVYLCASSLVRGGELFFGEGSRLTVL.

The chain employs TRBV9 and TRBJ2-5, with D uncertain. This CDR3 comprises 17 residues. The germline V gene encodes CDR1 SGDLS and CDR2 YYNGEE. Trimming took 4 bases from V and 2 from J, leaving 21 bases between them. Written as DNA, the CDR3 is TGTGCCAGCAGCCCACGACTCCTTGGCCTAGGTCAAGAGACCCAGTACTTC. This sequence encodes CASSPRLLGLGQETQYF.

The count of this clone is one. This sequence joins TRBV5-1 and TRBJ2-5, with TRBD1 as a possible D gene (6 bases). The CDR3 is 14 amino acids. Per the germline V gene, CDR1 is SGHRS and CDR2 is YFSETQ. Trimming left V 3 bases short and J 4 bases short, with 13 bases between. As DNA, the CDR3 is TGCGCCAGCAGCTCCCCGACAGGAGGAGAGACCCAGTACTTC. Translated: CASSSPTGGETQYF.

The rearrangement links TRBV11-2 to TRBJ2-1; a possible D gene is TRBD2 (6 bases). Trimming took off 4 bases at V and 6 bases at J, with 16 bases between the two ends. Germline values: CDR1 SGHAT, CDR2 FQNNGV. The CDR3 is 15 residues long. The CDR3 nucleotides are TGTGCCAGCAGCTCGGGACTCCTCTCCCTCAATGAGCAGTTCTTC. Translated: CASSSGLLSLNEQFF.

The chain carries TRBV5-6 and TRBJ2-2; perhaps TRBD2 as D (5 bases). This CDR3 is built from 13 residues. Trimming removed 0 bases at V and 7 bases at J, with 7 bases between. CDR1 is SGHDT, CDR2 YYEEEE, per germline. CDR3 residues: CASSLGLIGELFF. CDR3 in DNA: TGTGCCAGCAGCTTGGGACTAATCGGGGAGCTGTTTTTT.

The chain recombines TRBV28 with TRBJ1-2; the D is unclear. Germline V CDR1 and CDR2: MDHEN, SYDVKM. The CDR3 sequence is 12 residues long. Trimming removed 5 bases from V and 0 bases from J, with 4 bases in between. The CDR3 sequence is CASSGTNYGYTF. CDR3 in DNA: TGTGCCAGCAGTGGCACTAACTATGGCTACACCTTC.